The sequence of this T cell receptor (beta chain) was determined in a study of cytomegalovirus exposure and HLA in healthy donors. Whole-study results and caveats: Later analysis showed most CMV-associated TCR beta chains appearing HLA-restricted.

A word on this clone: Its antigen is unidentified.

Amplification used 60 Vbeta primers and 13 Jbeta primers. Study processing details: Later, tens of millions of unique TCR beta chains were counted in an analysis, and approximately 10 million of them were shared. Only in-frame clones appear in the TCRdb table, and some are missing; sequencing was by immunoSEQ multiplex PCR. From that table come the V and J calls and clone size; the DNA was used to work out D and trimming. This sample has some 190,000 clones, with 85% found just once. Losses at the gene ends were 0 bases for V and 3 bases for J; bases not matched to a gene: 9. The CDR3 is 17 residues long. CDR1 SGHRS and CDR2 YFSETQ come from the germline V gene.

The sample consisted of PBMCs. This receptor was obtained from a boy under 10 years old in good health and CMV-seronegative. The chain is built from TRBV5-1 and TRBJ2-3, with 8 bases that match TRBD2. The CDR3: CASSLGARSGNTDTQYF. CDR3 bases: TGCGCCAGCAGCTTGGGGGCGCGTAGCGGGAATACAGATACGCAGTATTTT.